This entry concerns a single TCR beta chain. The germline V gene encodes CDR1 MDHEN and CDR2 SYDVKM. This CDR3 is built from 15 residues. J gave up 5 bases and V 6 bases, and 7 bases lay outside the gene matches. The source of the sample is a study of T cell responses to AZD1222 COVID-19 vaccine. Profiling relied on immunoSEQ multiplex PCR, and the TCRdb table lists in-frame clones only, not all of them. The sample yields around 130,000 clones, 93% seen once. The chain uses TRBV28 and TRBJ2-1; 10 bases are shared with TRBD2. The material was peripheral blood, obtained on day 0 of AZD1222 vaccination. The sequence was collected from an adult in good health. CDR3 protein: CASSISGRANNEQFF. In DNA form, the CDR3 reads TGTGCCAGCAGCATAAGCGGGAGGGCCAACAATGAGCAGTTCTTC.